These 32 T cell receptor beta chains share one sample of origin, sequenced in a study of blood T cell repertoires in COVID-19. The assay was immunoSEQ multiplex PCR, and TCRdb's table has in-frame clones only and misses some. The sample holds 300,000 to 400,000 clones; approximately 87% are singletons and the top ten take roughly 6.3%. Sequences were obtained from peripheral blood. The receptors here all came from a woman aged 45 to 65 with COVID-19, enrolled during active disease.

The V call is TRBV11-3, the J call TRBJ2-1; 10 bases fit TRBD2. V trimming: 3 bases; J trimming: 2 bases; junction bases outside the gene matches: 10. The germline gives CDR1 SGHNT, CDR2 YENEEA. CDR3 length: 18 residues. CDR3 sequence reads: CASSFSPEGLATYNEQFF. The CDR3 DNA sequence: TGTGCCAGCAGCTTTTCTCCGGAGGGACTAGCGACCTACAATGAGCAGTTCTTC.

This clone was observed a few times. The genes are TRBV6-1 and TRBJ2-1; 16 bases line up with TRBD2. V lost 3 bases to trimming and J lost 9 bases; unmatched junction nucleotides: 11. Germline V gene sequence: CDR1 MNHNS, CDR2 SASEGT. The CDR3 length is 18 residues. The CDR3: CASSERVGTSGRAAEQFF. CDR3 sequence (DNA): TGTGCCAGCAGTGAGAGGGTAGGGACTAGCGGGAGGGCCGCTGAGCAGTTCTTC.

This rearrangement joins TRBV19 to TRBJ2-1; D uncertain. The CDR3 consists of 15 residues. With 4 bases removed from V and 4 bases from J, the gap between germline ends came to 14 bases. Germline CDR1 and CDR2: LNHDA and SQIVND (reference sequence). The CDR3 sequence is CASSTAQAEYNEQFF. The CDR3 region has the DNA TGTGCCAGTAGTACCGCCCAGGCAGAGTACAATGAGCAGTTCTTC.

The genes are TRBV25-1 and TRBJ2-7; possible D gene TRBD2, 5 bases. Germline V gene data show CDR1 as MGHDK and CDR2 as SYGVNS. The CDR3 length is 14 residues. V lost 0 bases and J lost 6, with 12 bases in between. The CDR3, as DNA: TGTGCCAGCAGTGAATATACTGGGAGCTCCGAGCAGTACTTC. Translating it yields CASSEYTGSSEQYF.

The J gene is TRBJ1-3, the V gene TRBV30; unclear D gene. V gave up 0 bases and J gave up 4 bases, with 4 bases separating them. The length of the CDR3 is 12 residues. CDR1 and CDR2 (germline): GTSNPN, SVGIG (reference sequence). The CDR3 here is CAWSVSGNTIYF. The CDR3 nucleotides are TGTGCCTGGAGTGTTTCGGGAAACACCATATATTTT.

The genes are TRBV5-1 and TRBJ1-3; D gene ambiguous. This CDR3 contains 15 residues. Germline V gene sequence: CDR1 SGHRS, CDR2 YFSETQ. The V gene lost 4 bases and the J gene lost 3 bases, with 14 bases spanning the gap. The CDR3 sequence is CASSRTAGLGNTIYF. The CDR3 nucleotides read TGCGCCAGCAGCCGCACCGCAGGCCTTGGAAACACCATATATTTT.

CDR3 bases: TGTGCCAGCAGCTTAGCCTGGGCAGGGGAGTACTTC. This gives the protein CASSLAWAGEYF. The rearrangement joins TRBV7-2 to TRBJ2-7, with D perhaps matching TRBD1 (6 bases). The CDR3 runs to 12 residues. The germline V gene has CDR1 SGHTA and CDR2 FQGNSA. V was clipped by 0 bases and J by 11 bases, with 11 bases between them.

This clone was counted only a few times. This sequence joins TRBV5-1 and TRBJ1-4; the match to TRBD1 covers 7 bases. The V segment lost 7 bases and the J segment 7 bases; nucleotides outside the gene matches: 10. The CDR3 consists of 14 residues. Germline-derived CDR1 and CDR2 are SGHRS and YFSETQ. CDR3 protein: CASGDPGQIEKLFF. For the CDR3, the DNA is TGCGCCAGCGGAGACCCGGGACAGATTGAAAAACTGTTTTTT.

This sequence joins TRBV1 and TRBJ2-5; TRBD2, as called in the table, went unchecked against the DNA. TRBV1 is a recognized pseudogene. The CDR3 extends over 15 amino acids. The CDR3 protein is CTSSQGLAGGETQYF. CDR3 coding DNA: TGCACCAGCAGCCAGGGACTAGCGGGAGGAGAGACCCAGTACTTC.

In its sample, this clone was seen once. The chain uses TRBV5-6 and TRBJ2-1; 10 bases fit TRBD2. The CDR3 totals 15 residues. From germline, CDR1 is SGHDT and CDR2 YYEEEE. V shed 2 bases and J 3 bases; nucleotides not matched to a gene: 2. The chain's CDR3 is CASSFRTSGYNEQFF. In nucleotides, the CDR3 is TGTGCCAGCAGCTTTAGGACTAGCGGCTACAATGAGCAGTTCTTC.

This clone has only a few counts. The rearrangement joins TRBV11-2 to TRBJ2-1; 9 bases are shared with TRBD2. Germline values: CDR1 SGHAT, CDR2 FQNNGV. The CDR3 extends over 15 amino acids. Trimming removed 5 bases from V and 8 bases from J; junction bases left unmatched: 10. CDR3: CASSPLAGGPYEQFF. CDR3 coding DNA: TGTGCCAGCAGCCCTCTGGCGGGAGGGCCGTATGAGCAGTTCTTC.

The chain employs TRBV7-2 and TRBJ2-1; 16 bases match TRBD2. The V gene end was trimmed by 4 bases and the J gene end by 7 bases; junction bases not matched to a gene: 13. Germline CDR1 reads SGHTA; CDR2 reads FQGNSA. CDR3 size: 19 residues. The CDR3 DNA reads as TGTGCCAGCAGCTCCCGAGGAGGGACTAGCGGGAGGGCCGGGAATGAGCAGTTCTTC. It encodes CASSSRGGTSGRAGNEQFF.

The rearrangement uses TRBV3-1 (or the pseudogene TRBV3-2) and TRBJ1-2; a possible D gene is TRBD1 (6 bases). V dropped 6 bases and J dropped 8 bases, with 16 bases sitting between them. The CDR3 runs 13 residues. Germline CDR1 LGHDT, CDR2 YNNKEL (reference sequence). The CDR3, as DNA: TGTGCCAGCAGTGACAGGAAGGTTCGAGGCTACACCTTC. Translated, it gives CASSDRKVRGYTF.

The chain employs TRBV19 and TRBJ1-6, with D unresolved. Germline loops: CDR1 LNHDA, CDR2 SQIVND (reference sequence). V was shortened by 1 base and J by 9 bases, with 13 bases between the two germline ends. This CDR3 has 15 residues. In DNA form, the CDR3 reads TGTGCCAGTAGTATAGGGGTTCCAGGCGTTTCACCCCTCCACTTT. It codes for CASSIGVPGVSPLHF.

CDR3 sequence reads: CASSFSSGSSYNEQFF. The CDR3 DNA reads as TGTGCCAGCAGCTTTAGTAGCGGGAGTTCGTACAATGAGCAGTTCTTC. The chain carries TRBV7-2 and TRBJ2-1, with 9 bases identical to TRBD2. This CDR3 is built from 16 residues. Germline loops: CDR1 SGHTA, CDR2 FQGNSA. V lost 3 bases and J lost 4; bases outside the gene matches: 7.

V usage is TRBV19 and J usage is TRBJ2-1; the match to TRBD2 covers 11 bases. The V segment lost 3 bases and the J segment 3 bases; nucleotides outside the gene matches: 10. The CDR3 runs to 18 residues. CDR1 is LNHDA and CDR2 is SQIVND in the germline V gene (reference sequence). In DNA, the CDR3 is TGTGCCAGTAGTATGTTATTGACTAGCGGGACCCTCTACAATGAGCAGTTCTTC. Protein sequence: CASSMLLTSGTLYNEQFF.

The chain uses TRBV5-6 and TRBJ2-7; weak D call: TRBD1 (5 bases). Germline values: CDR1 SGHDT, CDR2 YYEEEE. This CDR3 has 15 residues. The ends were cut back, 2 bases at V and 3 bases at J, with 15 bases in the middle. The DNA for the CDR3 is TGTGCCAGCAGCTTTATAACAGGCCTTAACTACGAGCAGTACTTC. Translation gives CASSFITGLNYEQYF.

The chain carries TRBV6-5 and TRBJ2-3; 10 nucleotides agree with TRBD2. The CDR3 loop spans 13 amino acids. CDR1 and CDR2 (germline): MNHEY, SVGAGI. Trimming cost V 6 bases and J 6 bases; bases outside gene matches: 3. The CDR3 DNA reads as TGTGCCAGCAGGAGCGGGAGGGCGGATACGCAGTATTTT. This translates into CASRSGRADTQYF.

V usage is TRBV19 and J usage is TRBJ1-1, with 8 bases matching TRBD1. The V and J ends lost 5 bases and 1 base, in that order; junction bases with no gene match: 3. Germline V CDR1 and CDR2: LNHDA, SQIVND (reference sequence). This CDR3 region has 14 residues. The CDR3 DNA sequence: TGTGCCAGTAGTCCCGACAGGGGGAACACTGAAGCTTTCTTT. This codes for CASSPDRGNTEAFF.

The J gene is TRBJ2-5, the V gene TRBV21-1; the table calls TRBD2, which could not be checked here. TRBV21-1 is a known pseudogene. This CDR3 comprises 17 residues. CDR3 protein: CATPGLAGGRMWKTQYF. The CDR3 DNA sequence: TGTGCCACCCCTGGACTAGCGGGAGGGAGGATGTGGAAGACCCAGTACTTC.

In this sample, this clone turned up once. The chain joins TRBV9 to TRBJ1-4, with 10 bases that match TRBD1. The CDR3 extends over 15 amino acids. Germline assignment: CDR1 SGDLS and CDR2 YYNGEE. V was pared by 2 bases and J by 8 bases, with 6 bases of the junction left unmatched. The CDR3 sequence is CASSVAGTGVEKLFF. The CDR3 DNA reads TGTGCCAGCAGCGTGGCCGGGACAGGGGTCGAAAAACTGTTTTTT. Variable domain in full (rest from reference TRBV9 and TRBJ1-4): DSGVTQTPKHLITATGQRVTLRCSPRSGDLSVYWYQQSLDQGLQFLIQYYNGEERAKGNILERFSAQQFPDLHSELNLSSLELGDSALYFCASSVAGTGVEKLFFGSGTQLSVL.

Remarks on this clone: The sample carries other DNA sequences with the same CDR3. V usage is TRBV6-5 and J usage is TRBJ1-1; tentatively, D is TRBD1 (6 bases). Trimming took 0 bases from V and 5 from J, leaving 13 bases between them. This CDR3 comprises 15 residues. The germline V gene encodes CDR1 MNHEY and CDR2 SVGAGI. CDR3 residues: CASSYSTGGWTEAFF. CDR3 coding DNA: TGTGCCAGCAGTTACTCGACGGGGGGCTGGACTGAAGCTTTCTTT.

J is TRBJ1-3 and V is TRBV9, with D possibly matching TRBD1 (5 bases). The V end was cut by 0 bases, the J end by 4 bases, with 17 bases between. Per germline, CDR1 SGDLS and CDR2 YYNGEE. This CDR3 contains 17 residues. The CDR3 sequence is CASSVEVSGGAGNTIYF. CDR3 sequence (DNA): TGTGCCAGCAGCGTAGAAGTTTCGGGGGGAGCCGGAAACACCATATATTTT.

This clone was seen a few times. This sequence joins TRBV7-2 and TRBJ2-7, with TRBD1 matching 7 bases. This CDR3 has 14 residues. Germline V gene sequence: CDR1 SGHTA, CDR2 FQGNSA. With 2 bases clipped from V and 2 bases from J, the junction kept 3 bases outside the gene matches. DNA for the CDR3: TGTGCCAGCAGCTTAACAGGGGCGACCTACGAGCAGTACTTC. It specifies CASSLTGATYEQYF.

The CDR3 DNA follows: TGTGCCAGCAGCCGGAAACAGGGGAACACTGAAGCTTTCTTT. It is translated as CASSRKQGNTEAFF. This rearrangement joins TRBV3-1 (or the pseudogene TRBV3-2) to TRBJ1-1; tentative D call: TRBD1 (6 bases). Germline lookup yields CDR1 LGHDT and CDR2 YNNKEL (reference sequence). The CDR3 contains 14 residues. With 4 bases removed from V and 1 base from J, the gap between germline ends came to 10 bases.

This chain uses TRBV29-1 with TRBJ1-4; unclear D gene. The CDR3 covers 15 residues. Per the germline V gene, CDR1 is SQVTM and CDR2 is ANQGSEA. V was shortened by 7 bases and J by 8 bases, with 23 bases between the two germline ends. This CDR3 reads CSAMKPQGVGEKLFF. The CDR3 DNA reads TGCAGCGCAATGAAACCTCAAGGAGTAGGAGAAAAACTGTTTTTT.

The chain couples TRBV7-9 to TRBJ1-1; 8 nucleotides agree with TRBD1. The J segment lost 8 bases and the V segment lost 1 base, leaving 9 bases of the junction unmatched. The CDR3 is 15 residues long. Germline loops: CDR1 SEHNR, CDR2 FQNEAQ (reference sequence). The chain's CDR3 is CASSLGVRGLAEAFF. The CDR3 coding sequence is TGTGCCAGCAGCTTAGGTGTCAGGGGGCTTGCCGAAGCTTTCTTT.

The rearrangement links TRBV28 to TRBJ1-1; TRBD1 is a possible D gene (5 bases). Germline CDR1 MDHEN, CDR2 SYDVKM. V lost 2 bases and J lost 0, with 7 bases in between. CDR3 length: 14 residues. In DNA form, the CDR3 reads TGTGCCAGCAGTTTACCAGGGATGAACACTGAAGCTTTCTTT. Its protein is CASSLPGMNTEAFF.

V is TRBV12-3 or TRBV12-4 and J is TRBJ1-3; a weak D match, TRBD1 (5 bases). V gave up 3 bases and J gave up 4 bases, with 7 bases separating them. The CDR3 spans 13 residues. CDR3 protein: CASSLTEGNTIYF. The DNA for the CDR3 is TGTGCCAGCAGTTTGACAGAAGGAAACACCATATATTTT.

This chain links TRBV10-1 with TRBJ2-7; D gene unclear. The CDR3 runs 11 residues. The V end lost 8 bases, the J end lost 1 base, and 6 bases lay between the germline ends. The germline CDR1 and CDR2 sequences are WNHNN and SYGVQD (reference sequence). The CDR3 sequence: CASLLSYEQYF. CDR3 in DNA: TGCGCCAGCCTACTTTCCTACGAGCAGTACTTC.

This chain joins TRBV6-5 and TRBJ1-1, with TRBD1 matching over 8 bases. The CDR3 has 13 amino acids. The V segment lost 11 bases and the J segment 1 base; nucleotides outside the gene matches: 6. The germline CDR1 and CDR2 sequences are MNHEY and SVGAGI. The CDR3 here is CAGCDRGNTEAFF. Written as DNA, the CDR3 is TGTGCCGGTTGCGACAGGGGGAACACTGAAGCTTTCTTT.

V and J are TRBV5-1 and TRBJ2-5, with TRBD1 matching over 7 bases. The germline V gene has CDR1 SGHRS and CDR2 YFSETQ. V dropped 4 bases and J dropped 1; count of bases not matched to a gene: 4. The CDR3 is made up of 14 amino acids. The CDR3 sequence: CASSLQGVQETQYF. The CDR3 DNA is TGCGCCAGCAGCCTTCAGGGGGTCCAAGAGACCCAGTACTTC.